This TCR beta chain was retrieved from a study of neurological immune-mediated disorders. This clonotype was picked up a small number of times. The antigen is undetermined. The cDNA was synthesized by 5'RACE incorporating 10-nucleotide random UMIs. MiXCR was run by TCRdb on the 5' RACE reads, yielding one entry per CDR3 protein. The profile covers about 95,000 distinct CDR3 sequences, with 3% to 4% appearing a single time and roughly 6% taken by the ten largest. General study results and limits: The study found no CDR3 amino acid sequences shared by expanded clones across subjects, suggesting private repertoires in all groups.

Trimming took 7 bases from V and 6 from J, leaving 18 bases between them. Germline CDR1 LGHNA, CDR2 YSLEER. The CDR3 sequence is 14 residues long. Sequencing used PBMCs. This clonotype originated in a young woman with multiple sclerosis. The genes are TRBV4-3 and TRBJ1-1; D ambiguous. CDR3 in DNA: TGCGCCAGCACAAGCGATGGTCGGGCCTCTGAAGCTTTCTTT. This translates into CASTSDGRASEAFF.